This TCR beta chain is drawn from a study of lymphopenia after photon versus proton radiotherapy (dated by TCRdb to between 2018 and 2021). Some background on the complete study: Photon and proton radiation therapy were compared by the study for their immunological effects in patients with gastrointestinal tumors who developed high-grade lymphopenia. The cohort comprised roughly 20 patients with gastrointestinal tumors who received either photon or proton therapy and then developed lymphopenia. The goal of the study was to describe how the two radiation modalities differ in their effects on the immune system. Overall study results and their limits: Among patients across the cohort who died, overall survival time showed an inverse correlation with a larger post-nadir drop in TCR diversity. The survival association was examined only in patients who died, and the authors described better survival with proton therapy as a possibility, not as a demonstrated result. After the lymphocyte count nadir, oligoclonal expansion, especially of CD8+ Temra cells, was observed in photon-treated repertoires, and the drop in diversity was driven by this expansion. During treatment, patients who received photon therapy lost naive T cells and TCR diversity and gained effector/memory populations, whereas patients who received proton therapy remained relatively stable.

Library method: the immunoSEQ multiplex PCR assay. Deep sequencing of rearranged TCR beta loci, alongside multiparametric flow cytometry, was used to profile T cell repertoires. Here the immuneACCESS table is served through TCRdb, limited to in-frame sequences with V and J called. Missing clones are a known gap in these copies; in checked studies unresolved V genes cover under half, and the rest lacks a known reason. A total of tens of thousands of clones appear in this sample, around 90% of them only once. 9.5% to 15% of the sample is in the top ten clones. Taken from the germline V gene, the CDR1 and CDR2 loops are LGHNA and YNFKEQ. Counted from cysteine to phenylalanine, this CDR3 has 15 amino acids. Kept here is only the CDR3 DNA, which spans 45 bases and is read in frame from base 1. The V and J ends are trimmed by 0 bases and 5 bases, leaving 13 bases between them. Of note for this clone: The antigen it binds to is not known. Qualities for individual bases were not recorded, and no much larger clone is one base off.

The material sequenced was peripheral blood, taken from a patient treated with proton-based radiotherapy. This sequence originates from an elderly man with esophageal cancer. The chain is assembled from TRBV4-2 and TRBJ2-5; the D region possibly corresponds to TRBD2 (6 bases align). In nucleotides, the sequence is TGTGCCAGCAGCCAAGAGAGTGGGACTGGGGAGACCCAGTACTTC. This translates into CASSQESGTGETQYF.